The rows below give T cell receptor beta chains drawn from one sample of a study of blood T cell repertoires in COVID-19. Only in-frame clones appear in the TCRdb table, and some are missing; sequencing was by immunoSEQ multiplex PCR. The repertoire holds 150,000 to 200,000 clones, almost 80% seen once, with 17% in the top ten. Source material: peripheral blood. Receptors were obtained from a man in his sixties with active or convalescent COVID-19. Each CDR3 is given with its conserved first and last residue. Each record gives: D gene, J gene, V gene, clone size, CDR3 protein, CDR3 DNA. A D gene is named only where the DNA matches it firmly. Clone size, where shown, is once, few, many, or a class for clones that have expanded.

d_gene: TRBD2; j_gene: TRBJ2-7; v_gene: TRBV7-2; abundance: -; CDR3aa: CASSPGTSGSYEQYF; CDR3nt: TGTGCCAGCAGCCCCGGGACTAGCGGGAGCTACGAGCAGTACTTC
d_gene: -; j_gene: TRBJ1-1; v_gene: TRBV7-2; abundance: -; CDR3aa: CASSLAQALMNTEAFF; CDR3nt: TGTGCCAGCAGCTTAGCACAGGCGCTCATGAACACTGAAGCTTTCTTT
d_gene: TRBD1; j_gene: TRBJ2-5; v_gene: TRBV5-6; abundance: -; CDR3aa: CASSLPGTAQETQYF; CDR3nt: TGTGCCAGCAGCTTGCCCGGGACAGCCCAAGAGACCCAGTACTTC
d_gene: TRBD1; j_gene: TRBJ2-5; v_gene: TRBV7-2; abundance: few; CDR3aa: CASSGQGGETQYF; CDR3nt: TGTGCCAGCAGCGGACAGGGAGGAGAGACCCAGTACTTC
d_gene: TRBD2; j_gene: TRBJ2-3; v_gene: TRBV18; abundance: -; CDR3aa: CASSLVAGSTDTQYF; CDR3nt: TGTGCCAGCTCACTTGTAGCGGGGAGCACAGATACGCAGTATTTT
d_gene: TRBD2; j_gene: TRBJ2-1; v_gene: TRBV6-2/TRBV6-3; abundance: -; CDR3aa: CASSYRTSGVTSYNEQFF; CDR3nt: TGTGCCAGCAGTTATCGGACTAGCGGGGTGACTTCCTACAATGAGCAGTTCTTC
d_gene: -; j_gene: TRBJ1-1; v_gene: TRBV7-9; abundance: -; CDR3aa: CASSSTRGFTGRLNTEAFF; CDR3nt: TGTGCCAGCAGCTCAACAAGAGGGTTCACGGGCAGATTGAACACTGAAGCTTTCTTT
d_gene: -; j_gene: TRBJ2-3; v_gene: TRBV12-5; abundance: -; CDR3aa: CASGLDPPGVQYF; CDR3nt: TGTGCTAGTGGTTTGGACCCCCCAGGGGTGCAGTATTTT
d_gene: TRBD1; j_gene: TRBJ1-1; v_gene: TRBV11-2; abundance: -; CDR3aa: CASLQAAGGLNTEAFF; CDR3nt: TGTGCCAGTCTCCAAGCGGCAGGGGGATTGAACACTGAAGCTTTCTTT
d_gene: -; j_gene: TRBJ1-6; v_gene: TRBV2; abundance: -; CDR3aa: CASSAPQTNSPLHF; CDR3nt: TGTGCCAGCAGCGCCCCACAGACTAATTCACCCCTCCACTTT
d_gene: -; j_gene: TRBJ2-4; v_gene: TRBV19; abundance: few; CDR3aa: CASSSPGGKNIQYF; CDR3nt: TGTGCCAGTAGTTCCCCCGGAGGCAAAAACATTCAGTACTTC
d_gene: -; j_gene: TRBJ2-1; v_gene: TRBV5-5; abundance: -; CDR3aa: CASRPTSSSSYNEQFF; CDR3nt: TGTGCCAGCAGACCTACTAGCTCGTCCTCCTACAATGAGCAGTTCTTC
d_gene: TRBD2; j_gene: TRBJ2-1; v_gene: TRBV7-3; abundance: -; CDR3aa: CASSLFPLTSGRARNEQFF; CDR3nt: TGTGCCAGCAGCTTATTCCCCTTAACTAGCGGGAGGGCCAGAAATGAGCAGTTCTTC
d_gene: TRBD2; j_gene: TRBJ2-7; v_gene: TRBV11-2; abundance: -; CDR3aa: CASSPTGTTGGEQYF; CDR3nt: TGTGCCAGCAGCCCCACCGGGACTACCGGGGGGGAGCAGTACTTC
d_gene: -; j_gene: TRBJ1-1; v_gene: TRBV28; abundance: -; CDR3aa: CASSEQRAGDTEAFF; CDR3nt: TGTGCCAGCAGCGAGCAAAGGGCGGGGGACACTGAAGCTTTCTTT
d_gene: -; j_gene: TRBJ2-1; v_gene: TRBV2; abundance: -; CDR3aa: CASSPELGSYNEQFF; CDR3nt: TGTGCCAGCAGTCCCGAACTAGGCTCCTACAATGAGCAGTTCTTC
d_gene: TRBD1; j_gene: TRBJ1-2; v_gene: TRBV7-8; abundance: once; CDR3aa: CASSPGQENYGYTF; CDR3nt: TGTGCCAGCAGCCCGGGACAGGAGAACTATGGCTACACCTTC
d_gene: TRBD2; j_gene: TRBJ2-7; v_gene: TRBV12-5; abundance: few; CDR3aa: CASGSGGFQYF; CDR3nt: TGTGCTAGTGGTTCGGGGGGATTTCAGTACTTC
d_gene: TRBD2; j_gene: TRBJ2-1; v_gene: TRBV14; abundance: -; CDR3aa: CASSQLSGRFNEQFF; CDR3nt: TGTGCCAGCAGCCAACTTAGCGGGAGGTTCAATGAGCAGTTCTTC
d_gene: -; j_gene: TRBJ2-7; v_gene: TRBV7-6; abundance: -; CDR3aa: CASSPVTDYTYEQYF; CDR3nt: TGTGCCAGCAGCCCCGTGACGGACTATACCTACGAGCAGTACTTC
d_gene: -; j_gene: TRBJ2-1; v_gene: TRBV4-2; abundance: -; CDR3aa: CASSQDGGGPNNEQFF; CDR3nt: TGTGCCAGCAGCCAAGATGGGGGCGGCCCCAACAATGAGCAGTTCTTC
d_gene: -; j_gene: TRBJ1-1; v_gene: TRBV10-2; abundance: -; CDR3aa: CASSESTALTEAFF; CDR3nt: TGCGCCAGCAGTGAGTCGACAGCTCTAACTGAAGCTTTCTTT
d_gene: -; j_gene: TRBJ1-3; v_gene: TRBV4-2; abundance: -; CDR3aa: CASSQDRLGRRNTIYF; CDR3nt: TGTGCCAGCAGCCAAGATCGTTTGGGCAGAAGAAACACCATATATTTT
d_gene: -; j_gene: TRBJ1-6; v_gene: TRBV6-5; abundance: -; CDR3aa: CASRKTGLRNSPLHF; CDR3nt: TGTGCCAGCAGAAAAACCGGGTTGAGGAATTCACCCCTCCACTTT